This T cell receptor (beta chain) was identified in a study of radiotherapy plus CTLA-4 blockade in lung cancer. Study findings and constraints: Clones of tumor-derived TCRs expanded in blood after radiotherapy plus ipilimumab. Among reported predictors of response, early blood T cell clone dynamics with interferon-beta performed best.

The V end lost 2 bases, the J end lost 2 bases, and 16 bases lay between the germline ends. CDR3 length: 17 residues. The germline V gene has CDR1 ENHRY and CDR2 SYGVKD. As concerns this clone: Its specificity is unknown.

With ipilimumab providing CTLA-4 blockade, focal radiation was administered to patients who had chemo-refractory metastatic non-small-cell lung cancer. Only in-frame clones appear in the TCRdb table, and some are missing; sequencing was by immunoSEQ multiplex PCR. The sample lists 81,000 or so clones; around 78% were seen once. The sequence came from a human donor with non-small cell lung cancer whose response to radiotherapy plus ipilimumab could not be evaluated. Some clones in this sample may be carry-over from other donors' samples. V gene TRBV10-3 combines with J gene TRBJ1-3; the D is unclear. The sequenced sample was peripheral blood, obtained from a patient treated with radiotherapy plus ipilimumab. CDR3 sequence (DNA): TGTGCCATCAGTGAGATTGGGCAGCTCCTCCCTGGAAACACCATATATTTT. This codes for CAISEIGQLLPGNTIYF.